The entry below gives a single TCR beta chain sequence along with its context. Its antigen is still unknown. This CDR3 is built from 11 residues. CDR1 LNHDA and CDR2 SQIVND come from the germline V gene (reference sequence). Trimming cost V 3 bases and J 5 bases, with 4 bases left between them. This entry comes from a study of T cells in localized non-small cell lung cancer. Overall study findings and caveats: Adjacent lung held a median around 56 of the top 100 tumor clones.

Method: immunoSEQ multiplex PCR; TCRdb's copy keeps in-frame clones and lacks some. The sample consists of roughly 38,000 clones, approximately 80% of them appearing once. Here the sequenced sample was peripheral blood, taken before any cancer treatment. The receptor comes from a male donor older than 55 with stage III squamous cell lung carcinoma. J is TRBJ2-5 and V is TRBV19; D not resolved. The CDR3 bases are TGTGCCAGTAGTATGAAGGAGACCCAGTACTTC. The encoded protein is CASSMKETQYF.